This T cell receptor (beta chain) comes out of a study of long-term antiretroviral therapy in people with HIV. For the study at large: Samples from the earliest time points predate the 2015 immediate-ART recommendation by about a decade. Study-level findings and limits: Comparison with controls showed narrower CDR3 length ranges in HIV repertoires.

Trimming cost V 7 bases and J 1 base, with 17 bases left between them. The CDR3 sequence is 15 residues long. Looked up from germline, CDR1 is SGHRS and CDR2 is YFSETQ. Turning to this clone: Antigen unknown.

Assay version v3.0 of immunoSEQ was used, and it was run at survey level. Clones were sequenced by immunoSEQ multiplex PCR, and TCRdb holds only the in-frame ones, with some missing. This sample has tens of thousands of clones, with 75% to 95% found just once. The sequence came from a woman aged 40 to 50 with HIV. The specimen was unsorted PBMCs, collected 5.2 years after starting antiretroviral therapy. The chain employs TRBV5-1 and TRBJ2-5, with D perhaps given as TRBD1 or TRBD2 (5 bases each). The CDR3 loop is CASGGGVAGQETQYF. The CDR3 DNA follows: TGCGCCAGCGGGGGTGGAGTGGCGGGCCAAGAGACCCAGTACTTC.